This paragraph reports one TCR beta chain. Antigen specificity is unknown. The sample belongs to a study of shared clonotypes between healthy human individuals. Across the whole study: Donors had three CD4 naive, three CD4 memory, two CD8 naive and one CD8 memory plate apiece. Study-wide findings and caveats: The genetic and exposure-history diversity represented was limited by few donors. Clonotypes shared by all four donors outscored non-shared clonotypes in generation probability.

Assay used: immunoSEQ multiplex PCR; TCRdb lists only in-frame clones, some missing. This sample has approximately 2.5 million clones, with 80% to 95% found just once. Germline values: CDR1 GTSNPN, CDR2 SVGIG (reference sequence). The CDR3 runs 12 residues. Deletions cut 3 bases from V and 3 bases from J, with 6 bases between. This sequence originates from a man younger than 35 in good health. Some clones in this sample may be carry-over from other donors' samples. Sequenced input: naive CD4+ T cells from PBMCs. Subset defined: CD45RA+ positively selected. The chain combines TRBV30 with TRBJ1-5; D gene ambiguous. The chain's CDR3 is CAWSQANQPQHF. In DNA form, the CDR3 reads TGTGCCTGGAGCCAGGCCAATCAGCCCCAGCATTTT.